This T cell receptor beta chain stems from a study of T cell responses to AZD1222 COVID-19 vaccine (dated by TCRdb to the early 2020s). Study-wide context: AZD1222 recipients whose second dose came at about 4 weeks and those whose second dose came at about 12 weeks were combined into one group, since spike-specific TCR depth and breadth did not differ between the two schedules. Enrollment into the trials was organized by age into subgroups of 18-55, 56-69 and 70-plus years, and those subgroups contained roughly 150, 30 and 60 TCR-sequenced participants, respectively. A total of about 240 trial participants underwent TCR sequencing, of whom 200 to 220 received two doses of AZD1222 and some 25 received two doses of the MenACWY control vaccine.

Read against the paper, the sample's time point label means: baseline before first vaccination. Vaccinee samples came from UK trials COV001 and COV002, including a single-blind randomized controlled phase 2/3 trial of AZD1222 (ChAdOx1 nCoV-19) in healthy adults. For TCRbeta chain sequencing, PBMC samples were collected from trial participants at day 0 and at day 28 after the second dose. The research as a whole found: Conclusions about previously exposed vaccinees are limited because only a handful of AZD1222 recipients were SARS-CoV-2 seropositive at baseline. Because no day 14 peak-response samples were available, repertoires were characterized only after the peak T cell response. After two AZD1222 doses, spike-specific TCR breadth and depth were significantly higher than at day 0 and than in MenACWY recipients. Participants were mostly white British, with more females than males. The authors suggested clonal diversity may have been underestimated. Reportedly, close to half of the unique spike-specific TCRs recognized epitopes lying outside the regions that are mutated in the B.1.351 and B.1.1.7 variants. CD4 TCRs associated with the vaccine covered the entire spike protein, and the dominant responses were in regions 160-218 and 743-854. The 56-69-year group was small, and its depth increase did not reach significance, likely because of low power.

The CDR3 regions of human TCRbeta chains were subjected to immunosequencing. In the original analysis: Repertoire TCRs were checked for matches against a reference library of SARS-CoV-2-specific TCRs that had been generated using the MIRA antigen-specificity platform. Breadth was defined as the fraction of unique TCRs that were SARS-CoV-2-associated, and depth was defined as the fraction of total T cells that were SARS-CoV-2-associated. Using the MIRA data, each spike-specific TCR was assigned both to the spike region to which the TCR was reactive and to a CD4 or CD8 class. Log10-transformed breadth and depth values were compared by one-way ANOVA with Sidak's multiple comparisons tests. TCRdb carries this immuneACCESS record with in-frame sequences only. Its versions omit some clonotypes, under half of them owing to an unresolved V gene in the studies checked, with the rest unexplained. V and J calls and clone size are as listed in that table; D and trimming were resolved from the DNA. The sample includes roughly 120,000 clones, with around 89% observed a single time. The ten top clones hold about 4.2% of the sample.

The cysteine opens and the phenylalanine closes a CDR3 of 13 amino acids. Only the CDR3 DNA is retained, 39 bases long and in frame from the first base. The germline ends are 14 bases apart after V is trimmed by 6 bases and J by 5 bases. Based on the germline V gene, the CDR1 and CDR2 sequences are KGHSH and LQKENI. This clone was observed a single time. No cognate antigen has been identified for it. One base away there is no much larger clone; base qualities are not given. The origin of this receptor is an adult in good health. The sequencing used peripheral blood, collected on day 0 of AZD1222 vaccination. In this chain, TRBV18 is recombined with TRBJ2-7, with the D segment possibly TRBD1 or TRBD2, each aligning over 5 bases. The CDR3 region has the sequence CASSSGPLNEQYF. The nucleotide sequence is given as TGTGCCAGCTCGTCGGGACCCCTTAACGAGCAGTACTTC.